The table lists the clone carrying this T cell receptor beta chain with a few counts. Its antigen is not identified. The junction shows a germline mismatch at one end, possibly a read error. Germline-derived CDR1 and CDR2 are DFQATT and SNEGSKA (reference sequence). This CDR3 is built from 13 residues. The data stem from a study of blood T cells in healthy people across ages. Study conclusions and caveats: Naive and antigen-experienced cells were not separated, limiting conclusive comparison.

A second PCR, run for roughly 7 to 11 cycles, used a sample-barcoded 5' primer plus a J-beta primer mix. TCRdb ran MiXCR on the 5' RACE reads and lists one entry per CDR3 protein. The table shows 800,000 or so distinct CDR3 sequences, with less than 80% occurring only once. RNA extraction gave at least 5.5 micrograms of total RNA per sample. This TCR derives from a man aged 25 to 40 in good health. Sequencing was performed on blood. This rearrangement joins TRBV20-1 to TRBJ2-5; TRBD1 aligns across 7 bases. CDR3 protein: CSVRQGAQETQYF. The CDR3 nucleotides read TGCAGTGTTAGACAGGGTGCGCAAGAGACCCAGTACTTC.